This T cell receptor (beta chain) was recorded in a study of T-cell reconstitution after alpha-beta-depleted transplantation in children. Unique molecular identifiers featured in how the TCRbeta library was prepared. MiXCR was run by TCRdb on the PCR reads, yielding one entry per CDR3 protein. Seen here are about 980,000 distinct CDR3 sequences, about 29% observed once, and the top ten hold around 30%. The CDR3 extends over 16 amino acids. Per germline, CDR1 SEHNR and CDR2 FQNEAQ (reference sequence). V was trimmed by 4 bases and J by 7 bases, leaving 22 bases between them. General study results and limits: Roughly two months post-transplant, alpha-beta T cells reportedly originated from several hundred graft clones that had expanded. Recipient T cells and thymic progenitors that survived were the source of the high TCRbeta diversity seen at day 60 in some patients. Most T-cell counts and diversity one year after the transplant came from T cells that were newly produced.

The sample holds one count of this clonotype. The antigen remains unidentified. Sequenced here: PBMCs, mostly from graft donor cells, sampled 360 days after TCRalphabeta/CD19-depleted stem cell transplant. The chain joins TRBV7-9 to TRBJ2-5; D possibly uses TRBD1 or TRBD2 (5 bases each). The clonotype was recovered from a boy in the first two years of life who had a stem cell transplant for SCID, so the T cells may come from the graft donor. CDR3 region: CASSSQNPTAVGTQYF. The CDR3 coding sequence is TGTGCCAGCAGCTCCCAAAACCCGACAGCGGTGGGGACCCAGTACTTC.